This T cell receptor (beta chain) was sequenced for a study of shared clonotypes between healthy human individuals. The repertoire was sequenced with immunoSEQ multiplex PCR; TCRdb's copy has only in-frame clones and lacks some. This table has over a million clones, about 77% appearing once. The CDR3 has 16 amino acids. V was shortened by 5 bases and J by 0 bases, with 15 bases between the two germline ends. CDR1 SNHLY and CDR2 FYNNEI come from the germline V gene. This clone has just one count. Its matching antigen is unknown. General study points: Lower generation probabilities were found for non-shared clonotypes than for those shared by all four donors. Donor clonotype sharing was expected to depend on sequencing depth. Memory subsets generally showed smaller estimated richness than naive subsets did. In a few donors, around 5.5% of naive CD4 clonotypes appeared in common.

This rearrangement joins TRBV2 to TRBJ2-3; D could derive from TRBD1 or TRBD2 (6 bases each). This receptor was taken from a young man in good health. Sequenced: memory CD4+ T cells sorted from blood. Indicated subset: CD45RA-negative fraction. CDR3 protein: CASSPLGGGSTDTQYF. CDR3 bases: TGTGCCAGCAGTCCTCTCGGAGGGGGGAGCACAGATACGCAGTATTTT.